This note documents a single T cell receptor (beta chain) sequence. This clonotype occurred a few times. Its antigen target is currently unknown. It has no much larger one-base neighbor in the sample; base qualities were not kept. The data derive from a study of T cells in Graves' hyperthyroidism and ophthalmopathy (dated by TCRdb to about 2019). In terms of the full investigation: Peripheral blood samples were taken at the time of initial diagnosis, prior to any treatment. TCR V-J signatures able to tell the groups apart were searched for in a discovery cohort of more than 90 patients, of whom more than 40 had Graves' ophthalmopathy and about 55 had stable Graves' hyperthyroidism. Whether ophthalmopathy could be predicted prospectively was tested in an independent validation cohort made up of 18 hyperthyroidism patients plus 17 patients who later progressed to ophthalmopathy. For training and testing, the approximately 92 patients in the discovery cohort were randomly divided in a 7:3 ratio. Thyroid tissue and blood T-cell repertoires from six Graves' hyperthyroidism patients were also compared in the study. Once sampling was done, hyperthyroidism patients were given methimazole at a starting dose of 30 mg daily, whereas ophthalmopathy patients were given high-dose intravenous methylprednisolone. The paper describes TCR Vbeta CDR3 sequencing of around 140 peripheral blood samples, made up of 43 ophthalmopathy patients, around 78 hyperthyroidism patients and 17 progressor patients. Results and caveats for the whole study, not just this receptor: In validation, the model predicted progression to ophthalmopathy a median of about 6.8 months before onset, with roughly 71% sensitivity and 72.22% specificity. Blood samples also contained most of the expanded thyroid clonotypes (frequency above 0.001), which suggests that blood repertoires may reflect thyroid immune responses. A 13 V-J signature model separated ophthalmopathy from stable hyperthyroidism, with 87.88% sensitivity and just under 84% specificity in cross-validation and 80%/75% in testing. Sample size was not statistically predetermined, and blinding of investigators to group allocation was not performed.

Spanning cysteine to phenylalanine, the CDR3 consists of 16 amino acids. Kept here is only the CDR3 DNA, which spans 48 bases and is read in frame from base 1. Relative to germline, V is missing 5 bases and J is missing 3 bases, with 8 bases of the junction outside any gene match. A patient counted as having stable Graves' hyperthyroidism if no progression to ophthalmopathy occurred over 18 months of follow-up. Hyperthyroidism patients were aged 18 to 65 years and newly diagnosed, with disease duration of less than 2 months. Patients with uncontrolled infections, other autoimmune diseases, pregnancy or lactation were excluded. Diagnoses were based on clinical symptoms, serum thyroxine and TRAb, thyroid ultrasound and orbital computed tomography. Ficoll-Paque density gradient centrifugation was used to isolate PBMCs from around 10 ml of fresh peripheral blood. Total RNA was extracted using Trizol reagent, and RNA quality was assessed on an Agilent 2100 Bioanalyzer.

The TCR beta CDR3 regions were amplified from the RNA transcripts. For the first round of RT-PCR on the TCR CDR3, the HTBI primer set was used together with the Qiagen OneStep RT-PCR kit. Libraries were constructed in a second round of multiplex PCR, after which size selection and purification were carried out. Libraries were sequenced paired-end with 100 bp reads on an Illumina HiSeq2000. The paper's processing steps were these. SOAPnuke was used to process the raw data, with reads discarded if the reads contained adapters or uncalled bases, had a mean Phred below 15, or lacked an exact constant-primer or identifier match. High-quality paired reads were merged using COPE v1.2.5, and each unique nucleotide sequence was defined as a clonotype. MiTCR v1.1 was used to align clonotypes to the IMGT TRBV, TRBD and TRBJ reference segments. Analysis was restricted to V-J combinations with a frequency above 0.0001, which covered 99% to 99.2% of repertoires. The TCS score was defined as the ratio of F50 (clonal expansion) to E x V (chaos), calculated using BLOSUM62-based TCRdist between CDR3 peptides within each V-J. Welch's t-statistics and random forest reduced around 550 V-J features to roughly 13, which were used in a naive Bayes classifier (R e1071). The public reads were quality trimmed at Q25 with fastp and then assembled into clones with MiXCR by TCRdb, keeping productive beta chains. Records with the same CDR3 protein are collapsed into one entry carrying the most frequent genes and DNA. The V and J calls and clone size are TCRdb's, not the authors'. Counted in this sample were roughly 570,000 distinct CDR3 sequences; less than 20% of them appeared once. Together, the top ten hold less than 9.5% of the sample.

The TCR originated in a woman aged 25 to 39 with Graves' hyperthyroidism. This receptor chain uses TRBV12-3 or TRBV12-4 and TRBJ1-4; 8 bases in the middle match TRBD1. Input material: blood. The CDR3 protein sequence reads: CASSQTQGAPNEKLFF. The nucleotides read TGTGCCAGCAGTCAAACCCAGGGGGCGCCTAATGAAAAACTGTTTTTT.